The 21 T cell receptor beta chains reported below all come from one sample, sequenced in a study of T cells after yellow fever vaccination. TCRdb independently ran MiXCR on the 5' RACE reads; one entry per CDR3 protein. Of roughly 520,000 distinct CDR3 sequences listed, 21% were seen once; the top ten hold about 15%. The sample was PBMCs, taken about 21 days after the first yellow fever vaccination. The receptors were sampled from a man younger than 35 who received the YFV17D yellow fever vaccine.

The rearrangement uses TRBV24-1 and TRBJ1-2; no firm D call. This CDR3 region has 12 residues. The V and J ends lost 3 bases and 5 bases respectively, with 6 bases between them. CDR1 and CDR2 from the germline V gene are KGHDR and SFDVKD. CDR3 region: CATSDRGYGYTF. In DNA, the CDR3 is TGTGCCACCAGTGATCGAGGATATGGCTACACCTTC.

This chain uses TRBV6-2 or TRBV6-3 with TRBJ2-7; D remains ambiguous. Germline CDR1 MNHEY, CDR2 SVGEGT. V lost 5 bases and J 2 bases, leaving 4 bases between the germline ends. The CDR3 consists of 11 residues. Here the CDR3 reads CASSDPYEQYV. CDR3 nucleotides: TGTGCCAGCAGTGACCCCTACGAGCAGTACGTC.

V is TRBV3-1 and J is TRBJ1-2, with D possibly TRBD1 on 5 matching bases. CDR3 length: 14 amino acids. From germline, CDR1 is LGHDT and CDR2 YNNKEL (reference sequence). Trimming took off 4 bases at V and 4 bases at J, with 13 bases between the two ends. CDR3 coding DNA: TGTGCCAGCAGCCCGGGGGACGTATTCTATGGCTACACCTTC. Translation: CASSPGDVFYGYTF.

This clonotype was seen a handful of times. The CDR3 nucleotides read TGCGCCAGCAGCCAAGATAGGAGTAGCTTGCCCCAGCATTTT. It specifies CASSQDRSSLPQHF. The chain couples TRBV4-3 to TRBJ1-5; unclear D gene. Germline V gene data show CDR1 as LGHNA and CDR2 as YSLEER. V shed 0 bases and J shed 9 bases, with 12 bases lying between them. CDR3 size: 14 residues.

The J gene is TRBJ2-2, the V gene TRBV11-2, with D hard to call. Germline loops: CDR1 SGHAT, CDR2 FQNNGV. V lost 0 bases and J 7 bases, leaving 6 bases between the germline ends. The CDR3 is made up of 13 amino acids. CDR3 coding DNA: TGTGCCAGCAGCTTAGATTTCATCGGGGAGCTGTTTTTT. This translates into CASSLDFIGELFF. The whole variable domain, remainder taken from reference TRBV11-2 and TRBJ2-2, is EAGVAQSPRYKIIEKRQSVAFWCNPISGHATLYWYQQILGQGPKLLIQFQNNGVVDDSQLPKDRFSAERLKGVDSTLKIQPAKLEDSAVYLCASSLDFIGELFFGEGSRLTVL.

This clonotype was picked up a small number of times. J is TRBJ2-2 and V is TRBV7-2; maybe TRBD2 (5 bases). The CDR3 is 13 amino acids. V was trimmed by 5 bases and J by 7 bases, leaving 11 bases between them. Germline V lookup: CDR1 SGHTA, CDR2 FQGNSA. As DNA, the CDR3 is TGTGCCAGCAGCACACTAGGCCTCGGGGAGCTGTTTTTT. It specifies CASSTLGLGELFF.

The chain's CDR3 is CASSPEGKDSPLHF. The CDR3 region has the DNA TGTGCCAGCAGCCCGGAGGGGAAGGATTCACCCCTCCACTTT. The chain recombines TRBV9 with TRBJ1-6; a weak D match, TRBD1 (5 bases). CDR1 and CDR2 (germline): SGDLS, YYNGEE. CDR3 length equals 14 residues. Trimming cost V 4 bases and J 8 bases, with 13 bases left between them.

As regards this clonotype: No conserved phenylalanine or tryptophan ends this CDR3, so it is likely a read error. V usage is TRBV19 and J usage is TRBJ2-5, with D perhaps TRBD1 (6 bases). Trimming shortened V by 5 bases and J by 1 base, and 8 bases separated the two germline ends. CDR1 and CDR2 (germline): LNHDA, SQIVND (reference sequence). The CDR3 has 13 residues. The CDR3 region is CASSQGLQETQYY. In nucleotides, the CDR3 is TGTGCCAGTAGTCAGGGGCTCCAAGAGACCCAGTACTAC.

There are a few counts of this clonotype. The chain links TRBV30 to TRBJ2-2, with no clear D. CDR3 length: 13 residues. V lost 7 bases, J lost 0 bases, and 9 bases lay in between. Germline-derived CDR1 and CDR2 are GTSNPN and SVGIG (reference sequence). The CDR3 DNA follows: TGTGCCTCGACGCCATCGAACACCGGGGAGCTGTTTTTT. This encodes CASTPSNTGELFF.

The chain is built from TRBV3-1 and TRBJ2-3; TRBD2 is a possible D gene (6 bases). Germline loops: CDR1 LGHDT, CDR2 YNNKEL (reference sequence). This CDR3 spans 14 amino acids. Trimming took off 4 bases at V and 5 bases at J, with 13 bases between the two ends. The CDR3 DNA reads TGTGCCAGCAGCCCAACCGGGACTTTAGATACGCAGTATTTT. Translated: CASSPTGTLDTQYF.

The chain employs TRBV27 and TRBJ1-6; D perhaps matches TRBD1 (5 bases). The CDR3 has 14 amino acids. The V end lost 0 bases, the J end lost 13 bases, and 13 bases lay between the germline ends. Germline CDR1 MNHEY, CDR2 SMNVEV (reference sequence). The CDR3 DNA reads TGTGCCAGCAGTTTATCGTCCGGGGCAAGCCCCCTCCACTTT. It is translated as CASSLSSGASPLHF.

The J gene is TRBJ2-2, the V gene TRBV10-1; no clear D gene. The CDR3 is 14 residues long. Germline V CDR1 and CDR2: WNHNN, SYGVQD (reference sequence). Deletions cut 0 bases from V and 5 bases from J, with 7 bases between. The CDR3 coding sequence is TGCGCCAGCAGTGAGTCGGGCACAACCGGGGAGCTGTTTTTT. As protein: CASSESGTTGELFF.

This clonotype was seen a handful of times. This chain uses TRBV20-1 with TRBJ1-5; 8 positions agree with TRBD1. This CDR3 has 12 amino acids. The junction had 11 bases not matched to a gene; V was cut back by 3 bases and J by 16 bases. The V gene's germline CDR1 is DFQATT and CDR2 SNEGSKA (reference sequence). Here the CDR3 DNA reads TGCAGTGCTAGTACTCCGACAGGGGAAAAACATTTT. Translating it yields CSASTPTGEKHF.

This clonotype was detected many times. The rearrangement uses TRBV6-2 or TRBV6-3 and TRBJ2-5, with D perhaps TRBD2 (5 bases). The CDR3 covers 13 residues. The V end lost 2 bases, the J end lost 3 bases, and 7 bases lay between the germline ends. CDR1 and CDR2 (germline): MNHEY, SVGEGT. CDR3 residues: CASSYRTEETQYF. In DNA form, the CDR3 reads TGTGCCAGCAGTTACAGGACTGAAGAGACCCAGTACTTC.

The V call is TRBV18, the J call TRBJ2-4; the D call may be TRBD1 or TRBD2 (6 bases each). V lost 6 bases and J lost 8, with 17 bases in between. This CDR3 is built from 14 residues. Germline assignment: CDR1 KGHSH and CDR2 LQKENI. The CDR3 nucleotides are TGTGCCAGCTCGGCCTCGGGGGCTGGAGACATTCAGTACTTC. Translation: CASSASGAGDIQYF.

In this sample, this clonotype turned up a few times. This chain connects TRBV5-1 to TRBJ2-2, with a possible D match to TRBD2 (5 bases). Trimming stripped 4 bases from V and 2 bases from J, with 15 bases between. Germline assignment: CDR1 SGHRS and CDR2 YFSETQ. The length of the CDR3 is 16 residues. The CDR3 bases are TGCGCCAGCAGCGTCCCGGGGATTCTAAACACCGGGGAGCTGTTTTTT. Amino acids: CASSVPGILNTGELFF.

This clonotype was seen only a few times. This chain connects TRBV6-5 to TRBJ1-4; 10 bases map to TRBD1. V gave up 1 base and J gave up 4 bases; unmatched junction bases: 0. The CDR3 has 15 residues. Germline values: CDR1 MNHEY, CDR2 SVGAGI. The CDR3 region has the DNA TGTGCCAGCAGTTACTGGACAGGGGGTAATGAAAAACTGTTTTTT. Its protein product is CASSYWTGGNEKLFF.

In its sample, this clonotype was seen a few times. The chain recombines TRBV7-2 with TRBJ2-7; a possible D gene is TRBD2 (5 bases). The CDR3 extends over 14 amino acids. Trimming took off 6 bases at V and 2 bases at J, with 14 bases between the two ends. CDR1 SGHTA and CDR2 FQGNSA come from the germline V gene. The CDR3 sequence is CASRVQDGTYEQYF. CDR3 DNA sequence: TGTGCCAGCAGGGTTCAGGACGGGACCTACGAGCAGTACTTC.

The chain is built from TRBV29-1 and TRBJ1-1; D is ambiguous. Germline-derived CDR1 and CDR2 are SQVTM and ANQGSEA. The CDR3 covers 13 residues. Deletions cut 7 bases from V and 3 bases from J, with 15 bases between. The DNA for the CDR3 is TGCAGCGCCCCCGGACGGGAGTACACTGAAGCTTTCTTT. As protein: CSAPGREYTEAFF. The full variable domain, with the rest looked up from reference TRBV29-1 and TRBJ1-1, is SAVISQKPSRDICQRGTSLTIQCQVDSQVTMMFWYRQQPGQSLTLIATANQGSEATYESGFVIDKFPISRPNLTFSTLTVSNMSPEDSSIYLCSAPGREYTEAFFGQGTRLTVV.

This clonotype was counted between two and nine times. The chain is built from TRBV4-1 and TRBJ1-1; D call uncertain. With 1 base removed from V and 2 bases from J, the gap between germline ends came to 14 bases. The CDR3 spans 16 residues. Germline V lookup: CDR1 MGHRA, CDR2 YSYEKL. The CDR3 loop is CASSQAGSATNTEAFF. The CDR3 DNA follows: TGCGCCAGCAGCCAAGCCGGGTCCGCAACTAACACTGAAGCTTTCTTT.

The chain joins TRBV20-1 to TRBJ2-1; 7 bases line up with TRBD2. The CDR3 loop spans 15 amino acids. J was trimmed by 6 bases and V by 0 bases; bases with no gene match: 8. Germline V lookup: CDR1 DFQATT, CDR2 SNEGSKA (reference sequence). The CDR3 sequence is CSARDRRTSGNEQFF. CDR3 in DNA: TGCAGTGCTAGAGATCGCCGGACTAGTGGCAATGAGCAGTTCTTC.